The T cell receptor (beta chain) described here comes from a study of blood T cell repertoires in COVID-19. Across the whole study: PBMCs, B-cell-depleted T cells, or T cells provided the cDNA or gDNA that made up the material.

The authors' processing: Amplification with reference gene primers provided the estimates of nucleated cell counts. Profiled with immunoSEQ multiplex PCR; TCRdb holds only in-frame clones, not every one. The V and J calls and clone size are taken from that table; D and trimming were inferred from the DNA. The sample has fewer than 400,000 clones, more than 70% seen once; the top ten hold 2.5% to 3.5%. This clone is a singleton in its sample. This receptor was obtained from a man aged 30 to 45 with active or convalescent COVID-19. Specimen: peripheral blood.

The CDR3 protein is CASSTTGRTEAFF. In DNA, the CDR3 is TGTGCCAGCTCTACGACAGGGAGGACTGAAGCTTTCTTT. This chain joins TRBV18 and TRBJ1-1; TRBD1 matches at 7 bases. Germline V gene sequence: CDR1 KGHSH, CDR2 LQKENI. Trimming at V came to 6 bases and at J to 5 bases, leaving 6 bases not matched to a gene. The CDR3 sequence is 13 residues long.